The sequence of this TCR beta chain was determined in a study of cytomegalovirus exposure and HLA in healthy donors. Assay: immunoSEQ multiplex PCR; the TCRdb copy retains only in-frame clones and omits some. Of some 240,000 clones in the sample, approximately 83% were seen once. Looked up from germline, CDR1 is LGHNA and CDR2 is YNFKEQ. The CDR3 extends over 17 amino acids. V lost 0 bases and J lost 0; bases outside the gene matches: 6. This TCR came from a woman in her twenties or thirties in good health and CMV-seropositive. V and J are TRBV4-2 and TRBJ2-7; 9 nucleotides align to TRBD2. The sequencing sample was made of PBMCs. CDR3 sequence reads: CASSQDQSGRSSYEQYF. The CDR3, as DNA: TGTGCCAGCAGCCAAGATCAGAGCGGGAGGTCCTCCTACGAGCAGTACTTC.